This TCR beta chain came from a study of post-analysis software for immune sequencing data. Study at large: Disease courses included relapsing-remitting, secondary progressive and progressive-relapsing multiple sclerosis. Findings of the study overall: Those samples that were prepared in the same batch co-clustered strongly by F measure. Significantly lower normalized Chao1 diversity was found in patients with multiple sclerosis relative to controls. The five TRBV segments detected at higher frequency in patients than in controls included TRBV5-6, TRBV5-1 and TRBV20-1.

Researchers reported that TCR beta cDNA libraries carried unique molecular identifiers. Once roughly 1 to 10 million T cells were used, approximately 520,000 cDNA molecules resulted. TCRdb recomputed calls from the PCR reads with MiXCR, one row per CDR3 protein. The sample shows hundreds of thousands of distinct CDR3 sequences, roughly 50% of them seen only once. CDR1 is SGHRS, CDR2 YFSETQ, per germline. V lost 0 bases, J lost 2 bases, and 14 bases lay in between. The CDR3 is 16 residues long. Turning to this clonotype: Its specificity is unknown.

This chain uses TRBV5-1 with TRBJ2-5, with D unresolved. Sequencing input: blood. This receptor was obtained from a girl aged 10 to 17 with multiple sclerosis. The DNA of the CDR3 is TGCGCCAGCAGCTTGGGTCGGGTCCTGCCTCAAGAGACCCAGTACTTC. Amino acids: CASSLGRVLPQETQYF. Drawing the rest from reference TRBV5-1 and TRBJ2-5, the complete variable domain is KAGVTQTPRYLIKTRGQQVTLSCSPISGHRSVSWYQQTPGQGLQFLFEYFSETQRNKGNFPGRFSGRQFSNSRSEMNVSTLELGDSALYLCASSLGRVLPQETQYFGPGTRLLVL.